Below are 17 T cell receptor beta chains sequenced from a single sample in a study of cytomegalovirus exposure and HLA in healthy donors (dated by TCRdb to about 2017). The library relied on the immunoSEQ multiplex PCR assay. The table comes from immuneACCESS by way of TCRdb, which keeps in-frame sequences with V and J called. Part of the clones is missing from these tables; in studies checked, under half for an unresolved V gene and the rest for unknown reasons. Across this sample there are roughly 130,000 clones, with under 90% seen only once. 3% to 3.5% of the sample rests with the top ten. The sequenced sample was PBMCs. These receptors were obtained from a man under 40 in good health and CMV-seronegative.

CDR3 region: CASSRKVRGSYNEQFF. DNA for the CDR3: TGTGCCAGTAGTAGGAAGGTTCGGGGTTCCTACAATGAGCAGTTCTTC. V is TRBV19 and J is TRBJ2-1; D perhaps matches TRBD2 (5 bases). Deletions cut 4 bases from V and 1 base from J, with 14 bases between. The CDR3 sequence is 16 residues long. Germline V gives CDR1 LNHDA, CDR2 SQIVND (reference sequence).

With respect to this clone: At one boundary the junction diverges from the germline segment, which might be a read error. This chain links TRBV18 with TRBJ2-7, with 7 bases aligning to TRBD1. The CDR3 runs to 16 residues. Per the germline V gene, CDR1 is KGHSH and CDR2 is LQKENI. In nucleotides, the CDR3 is TGTGCCAGCTCATCACCCCGACTCACAGGGGTGGGCGAGCAGTACTTC. Its protein is CASSSPRLTGVGEQYF.

The gene calls are TRBV5-6 and TRBJ2-7; no firm D call. The CDR3 contains 12 residues. Germline CDR1 reads SGHDT; CDR2 reads YYEEEE. V dropped 3 bases and J dropped 9 bases, with 13 bases sitting between them. The CDR3 reads CASSSQLRGQYF. For the CDR3, the DNA is TGTGCCAGCAGCTCGCAACTTCGTGGGCAGTACTTC.

This chain links TRBV7-2 with TRBJ2-5; 7 nucleotides align to TRBD2. The CDR3 loop spans 14 amino acids. V lost 5 bases, J lost 7 bases, and 10 bases stayed unmatched. Germline values: CDR1 SGHTA, CDR2 FQGNSA. This chain's CDR3 is CASSAGLGRWTQYF. The CDR3 nucleotides are TGTGCCAGCAGCGCCGGACTAGGTCGGTGGACCCAGTACTTC.

The V gene is TRBV19, the J gene TRBJ2-2; D is undetermined. V gave up 3 bases and J gave up 4 bases, with 15 bases separating them. Germline CDR1 and CDR2: LNHDA and SQIVND (reference sequence). This CDR3 has 16 amino acids. The CDR3 sequence: CASSMAISDPTGELFF. The CDR3 bases are TGTGCCAGTAGTATGGCGATAAGCGATCCCACCGGGGAGCTGTTTTTT.

The chain is built from TRBV5-1 and TRBJ2-2; TRBD2 matches 11 bases. V shed 2 bases, J shed 4 bases, and the junction held 4 bases outside the gene matches. The CDR3 totals 16 residues. CDR1 and CDR2 (germline): SGHRS, YFSETQ. This chain's CDR3 is CASSLGTSGPTGELFF. The DNA for the CDR3 is TGCGCCAGCAGCTTAGGGACTAGCGGACCCACCGGGGAGCTGTTTTTT.

This chain joins TRBV5-1 and TRBJ1-1, with D uncertain. Germline loops: CDR1 SGHRS, CDR2 YFSETQ. V shed 4 bases and J shed 5 bases, with 12 bases lying between them. The CDR3 length is 13 residues. The CDR3: CASSPLSGTEAFF. The DNA of the CDR3 is TGCGCCAGCAGCCCCTTGAGCGGGACTGAAGCTTTCTTT.

The J gene is TRBJ1-4, the V gene TRBV18, with a tentative D call TRBD1 (5 bases). The CDR3 covers 17 residues. Germline CDR1 is KGHSH and CDR2 is LQKENI. Trimming cost V 1 base and J 0 bases, with 12 bases left between them. As DNA, the CDR3 is TGTGCCAGCTCACCACAGGGCAGGGTTGCAACTAATGAAAAACTGTTTTTT. Translated, it gives CASSPQGRVATNEKLFF.

The chain carries TRBV6-5 and TRBJ1-4, with D perhaps matching TRBD1 (6 bases). CDR3 length: 14 amino acids. CDR1 is MNHEY and CDR2 is SVGAGI in the germline V gene. Trimming pared 4 bases from V and 5 bases from J, leaving 11 bases between. The CDR3, as DNA: TGTGCCAGCAGTTCCGGGGACACGAATGAAAAACTGTTTTTT. This encodes CASSSGDTNEKLFF.

This rearrangement joins TRBV11-3 to TRBJ2-6; TRBD1 is a possible D gene (5 bases). The CDR3 has 16 amino acids. Germline CDR1 reads SGHNT; CDR2 reads YENEEA. V lost 5 bases to trimming and J lost 4 bases, with 15 bases between them. CDR3 residues: CASSRGDSGGANVLTF. As DNA, the CDR3 is TGTGCCAGCAGCCGAGGAGACTCAGGGGGGGCCAACGTCCTGACTTTC.

The V call is TRBV29-1, the J call TRBJ1-1, with D possibly matching TRBD1 (6 bases). This CDR3 contains 13 residues. V was pared by 7 bases and J by 4 bases, with 16 bases between. Germline V gene data show CDR1 as SQVTM and CDR2 as ANQGSEA. CDR3 in DNA: TGCAGCGCCCGAAGCCAGGGGAGCACTGAAGCTTTCTTT. This translates into CSARSQGSTEAFF. Based on the CDR3 plus reference TRBV29-1 and TRBJ1-1, the full variable domain is SAVISQKPSRDICQRGTSLTIQCQVDSQVTMMFWYRQQPGQSLTLIATANQGSEATYESGFVIDKFPISRPNLTFSTLTVSNMSPEDSSIYLCSARSQGSTEAFFGQGTRLTVV.

The chain employs TRBV5-4 and TRBJ1-2; 8 bases map to TRBD1. The CDR3 totals 15 residues. In germline, CDR1 is SGHNT, CDR2 YYREEE (reference sequence). V shed 7 bases, J shed 0 bases, and the junction held 8 bases outside the gene matches. DNA for the CDR3: TGTGCCAGCCCCTCCCCCAGGGGGCCTAACTATGGCTACACCTTC. This codes for CASPSPRGPNYGYTF.

This clone was seen only once. The rearrangement uses TRBV2 and TRBJ2-7; TRBD1 aligns across 7 bases. V shed 6 bases, J shed 7 bases, and the junction held 12 bases outside the gene matches. The CDR3 loop spans 14 amino acids. Germline CDR1 and CDR2: SNHLY and FYNNEI. CDR3 in amino acids: CASRAGQATFEQYF. CDR3 bases: TGTGCCAGCAGGGCCGGACAGGCGACGTTTGAGCAGTACTTC.

The chain couples TRBV6-1 to TRBJ1-6, with D possibly TRBD1 on 5 matching bases. CDR1 is MNHNS and CDR2 is SASEGT in the germline V gene. V gave up 4 bases and J gave up 8 bases, with 21 bases separating them. CDR3 length: 17 amino acids. The DNA for the CDR3 is TGTGCCAGCAGTGTTCGATCCGGGACTATGGAGGATTCACCCCTCCACTTT. It specifies CASSVRSGTMEDSPLHF.

The gene calls are TRBV28 and TRBJ1-2, with D possibly matching TRBD1 (6 bases). The CDR3 consists of 16 residues. Trimming stripped 2 bases from V and 1 base from J, with 14 bases between. Germline CDR1 is MDHEN and CDR2 is SYDVKM. CDR3 protein: CASSLPSPGDNYGYTF. In DNA form, the CDR3 reads TGTGCCAGCAGTTTACCGTCCCCAGGGGATAACTATGGCTACACCTTC.

The chain combines TRBV7-8 with TRBJ1-2, with 8 positions matching TRBD1. V was pared by 5 bases and J by 9 bases, with 14 bases of the junction left unmatched. Germline CDR1 and CDR2: SGHVS and FQNEAQ. CDR3 length: 15 residues. The CDR3, as DNA: TGTGCCAGCAGCCCCGGACAGGGCCTTTTTATGAGCTACACCTTC. The encoded protein is CASSPGQGLFMSYTF.

The chain links TRBV4-1 to TRBJ2-2; D unclear. The V gene's germline CDR1 is MGHRA and CDR2 YSYEKL. Between the trimmed V and J ends, which lost 2 bases and 2 bases, there was a span of 9 bases. There are 15 residues in the CDR3. DNA of the CDR3: TGCGCCAGCAGCCAACAAGCTAGTAACACCGGGGAGCTGTTTTTT. This codes for CASSQQASNTGELFF.